Listed below are T cell receptor beta chains from one sample, sequenced in a study. Using its own MiXCR run on the RT-PCR reads, TCRdb lists one record per CDR3 protein. The sample shows fewer than 800,000 distinct CDR3 sequences, approximately 14% of them seen only once. The sample was memory CD4+ T cells from blood. The source of these receptors is a female donor in good health, serving as a healthy control. Each CDR3 is given with its conserved first and last residue. D genes are given only for firm matches. Some rows have no size entry. The others give once, few or many, or a class for an expanded clone.

TRBJ2-7 . . TRBV28 CASSATGAQQYF TGTGCCAGCAGTGCCACAGGAGCCCAGCAGTACTTC
TRBJ1-3 . . TRBV4-3 CASSQDWDSGNTIYF TGCGCCAGCAGCCAAGATTGGGATTCTGGAAACACCATATATTTT
TRBJ1-2 . . TRBV9 CASSVGEGPVGGYTF TGTGCCAGCAGCGTAGGGGAGGGGCCGGTCGGGGGCTACACCTTC
TRBJ1-2 . . TRBV28 CASRTQGGTHGYTF TGTGCCAGCAGGACCCAGGGAGGCACGCATGGCTACACCTTC
TRBJ1-1 . . TRBV20-1 CSAREGEEAFF TGCAGTGCTAGAGAAGGGGAGGAAGCTTTCTTT
TRBJ1-5 few . TRBV4-1 CASSQDEGRVDQPQHF TGCGCCAGCAGCCAAGATGAAGGCAGGGTCGATCAGCCCCAGCATTTT
TRBJ2-5 many TRBD2 TRBV4-1 CASSQGGLQETQYF TGCGCCAGCAGCCAAGGGGGACTACAAGAGACCCAGTACTTC
TRBJ2-7 . TRBD1 TRBV28 CASSLYGRGSEQYF TGTGCCAGCAGTTTATATGGCAGGGGGAGCGAGCAGTACTTC
TRBJ2-2 . TRBD2 TRBV20-1 CSADSTLAVNTGELFF TGCAGTGCTGACTCGACACTAGCGGTGAACACCGGGGAGCTGTTTTTT
TRBJ2-5 . . TRBV20-1 CSAMVAGSSETQYF TGCAGTGCAATGGTAGCTGGGTCGTCAGAGACCCAGTACTTC
TRBJ1-1 many . TRBV20-1 CSAELAGVVTRAFF TGCAGTGCCGAGCTGGCAGGGGTCGTCACAAGGGCTTTCTTT
TRBJ2-1 few TRBD2 TRBV7-2 CASSLRTGGTRDYNEQFF TGTGCCAGCAGCTTACGCACGGGAGGGACTAGGGATTACAATGAGCAGTTCTTC
TRBJ2-1 . TRBD2 TRBV9 CASSGVAGNNEQFF TGTGCCAGCAGCGGAGTAGCGGGAAACAATGAGCAGTTCTTC
TRBJ2-1 many TRBD2 TRBV7-2 CASSLMAGGPSEQFF TGTGCCAGCAGCTTAATGGCGGGAGGGCCAAGTGAGCAGTTCTTC
TRBJ2-7 many TRBD1 TRBV12-3/TRBV12-4 CASRLPGQGGNEQYF TGTGCCAGCAGGCTACCGGGACAGGGTGGGAACGAGCAGTACTTC